Following are 13 T cell receptor beta chains from one sample sequenced in a study of blood T cells in healthy people across ages. Through a sample-barcoded 5' primer and a J-beta primer mix, a second PCR was run for roughly 6 to 11 cycles. TCRdb recomputed calls from the 5' RACE reads with MiXCR, one row per CDR3 protein. The sample lists roughly 800,000 distinct CDR3 sequences; around 25% were seen once. The same sample was also used in a study of T cells of mothers and their children.

Sequencing was carried out using blood. The receptors here all came from a boy younger than 18 in good health.

As to this clonotype: The conserved closing phenylalanine or tryptophan is absent in this CDR3, likely reflecting a read error. The chain carries TRBV7-2 and TRBJ1-2, with D unresolved. The V gene lost 5 bases and the J gene lost 2 bases, with 12 bases spanning the gap. Per the germline V gene, CDR1 is SGHTA and CDR2 is FQGNSA. This CDR3 has 14 amino acids. The DNA of the CDR3 is TGTGCCAGCAGCCCCGTGGCGGGGAACTATGGCTACACCTTG. This encodes CASSPVAGNYGYTL.

The chain has TRBV6-4 and TRBJ2-2, with TRBD2 as a possible D gene (6 bases). Trimming pared 6 bases from V and 4 bases from J, leaving 9 bases between. Germline assignment: CDR1 MRHNA and CDR2 SNTAGT. The CDR3 loop spans 13 amino acids. CDR3 amino acids: CASSETSTGELFF. CDR3 DNA sequence: TGTGCCAGCAGCGAGACTAGCACCGGGGAGCTGTTTTTT.

A remark on this clonotype: This may stem from a read error, because a much larger clone lies one nucleotide away. The chain is built from TRBV28 and TRBJ1-2; D remains unclear. This CDR3 has 15 residues. CDR1 and CDR2 from the germline V gene are MDHEN and SYDVKM. CDR3 sequence: CASSPTDGKSYGYAF. CDR3 bases: TGTGCCAGCAGTCCTACCGACGGGAAGAGCTATGGCTACGCCTTC.

V gene TRBV6-2 or TRBV6-3 combines with J gene TRBJ2-5; D gene uncertain. TRBJ2-7 explains the end of the DNA better; the J call may be wrong. Germline values: CDR1 MNHEY, CDR2 SVGEGT. CDR3 size: 15 residues. The CDR3: CASSYFSVRSYEQYF. The CDR3 DNA is TGTGCCAGCAGTTACTTCAGCGTGAGATCCTACGAGCAGTACTTC.

The genes are TRBV2 and TRBJ2-7, with D unresolved. CDR1 is SNHLY and CDR2 is FYNNEI in the germline V gene. CDR3 length: 12 amino acids. V lost 5 bases and J lost 7, with 12 bases in between. In DNA, the CDR3 is TGTGCCAGCAGTCCCCCCCTCCGGGAGCAGTACTTC. This translates into CASSPPLREQYF.

J is TRBJ1-6 and V is TRBV28; D call uncertain. CDR3 length: 15 residues. The V gene's germline CDR1 is MDHEN and CDR2 SYDVKM. V was shortened by 4 bases and J by 9 bases, with 16 bases between the two germline ends. CDR3 region: CASSSDQLSGSPLHF. CDR3 nucleotides: TGTGCCAGCAGTTCTGACCAGTTAAGTGGTTCACCCCTCCACTTT. Full variable domain (remainder filled in from reference TRBV28 and TRBJ1-6): DVKVTQSSRYLVKRTGEKVFLECVQDMDHENMFWYRQDPGLGLRLIYFSYDVKMKEKGDIPEGYSVSREKKERFSLILESASTNQTSMYLCASSSDQLSGSPLHFGNGTRLTVT.

Notes on this clonotype: A single base separates this from a much larger clone, so it may be a read error. V usage is TRBV7-9 and J usage is TRBJ2-5; D gene uncertain. CDR1 and CDR2 (germline): SEHNR, FQNEAQ (reference sequence). V lost 5 bases, J lost 5 bases, and 12 bases lay in between. The CDR3 covers 13 residues. CDR3 sequence (DNA): TGTGCCAGCAGCCAGGAACTACAGGAGACCCAGTACTTC. Translation gives CASSQELQETQYF. Supplemented by reference TRBV7-9 and TRBJ2-5, the full variable domain reads DTGVSQNPRHKITKRGQNVTFRCDPISEHNRLYWYRQTLGQGPEFLTYFQNEAQLEKSRLLSDRFSAERPKGSFSTLEIQRTEQGDSAMYLCASSQELQETQYFGPGTRLLVL.

This clonotype was seen more than once but under ten times. The chain employs TRBV27 and TRBJ2-1, with 14 nucleotides matching TRBD2. J lost 5 bases, V lost 5 bases, and 8 bases had no gene match. The V gene's germline CDR1 is MNHEY and CDR2 SMNVEV (reference sequence). The CDR3 contains 17 residues. CDR3 sequence reads: CASSPRTSGRRDNEQFF. The CDR3 nucleotides read TGTGCCAGCAGTCCGCGGACTAGCGGGAGGAGAGACAATGAGCAGTTCTTC.

V usage is TRBV3-1 and J usage is TRBJ2-5, with D perhaps matching TRBD1 or TRBD2 (6 bases each). CDR3 length: 17 residues. V lost 3 bases and J lost 1, with 18 bases in between. Looked up from germline, CDR1 is LGHDT and CDR2 is YNNKEL (reference sequence). The CDR3 DNA sequence: TGTGCCAGCAGCCAGGGGTGGGGGGCTGCCAGCCAAGAGACCCAGTACTTC. This translates into CASSQGWGAASQETQYF.

This clonotype was observed a handful of times. The J gene is TRBJ2-5, the V gene TRBV15; TRBD1 might be the D (6 bases). Germline CDR1 and CDR2: LNHNV and YYDKDF (reference sequence). This CDR3 has 16 amino acids. V lost 0 bases and J lost 4, with 15 bases in between. The chain's CDR3 is CATSRDGTGQGETQYF. The CDR3 DNA reads as TGTGCCACCAGCAGAGATGGCACAGGGCAGGGAGAGACCCAGTACTTC.

In its sample, this clonotype was seen a few times. The gene calls are TRBV27 and TRBJ2-5; D perhaps matches TRBD2 (6 bases). The tail of the sequence fits TRBJ2-7 better, so the J call may be wrong. The CDR3 is 15 amino acids. Looked up from germline, CDR1 is MNHEY and CDR2 is SMNVEV (reference sequence). The CDR3 is CASSFGYGGSYEQYF. CDR3 DNA: TGTGCCAGCAGTTTCGGGTACGGGGGAAGTTACGAGCAGTACTTC.

The chain has TRBV9 and TRBJ1-2, with D unresolved. CDR1 and CDR2 from the germline V gene are SGDLS and YYNGEE. Trimming took 0 bases from V and 7 from J, leaving 16 bases between them. This CDR3 contains 15 residues. The CDR3 nucleotides are TGTGCCAGCAGCGTAGAGATCGGAGCTTTAGTTGGCTACACCTTC. Translation: CASSVEIGALVGYTF.

This clonotype has just a few counts. The chain couples TRBV5-6 to TRBJ2-7; 7 bases are shared with TRBD2. Germline V gene sequence: CDR1 SGHDT, CDR2 YYEEEE. The CDR3 runs to 14 residues. V trimming: 4 bases; J trimming: 5 bases; junction bases outside the gene matches: 9. This CDR3 reads CASSGGGRGNEQYF. The CDR3 nucleotides read TGTGCCAGCAGCGGAGGCGGGAGAGGGAACGAGCAGTACTTC.